This TCR beta chain was captured by sequencing in a study of T cells expressing NK-cell markers. Looking at the study overall: It was from sorted CD3+CD56+NKG2C+, CD3+CD56+NKG2C- and CD3+CD56-NKG2C+ T cells that TCR beta repertoires came. Study-wide findings and caveats: Topping the CD3+CD56-NKG2C+ fraction as well were these clonotypes, in a few donors. In 5 or 6 donors, dominant NKG2C+ clonotypes were roughly 1.0-7.0% of CD8+ T cells.

What made the TCR beta cDNA was 5'RACE template switching with UMIs. TCRdb reprocessed the 5' RACE reads; each CDR3 protein has one entry and no DNA is given. Recorded for this sample: some 390,000 distinct CDR3 sequences. CDR3 length: 13 residues. In germline, CDR1 is MGHRA, CDR2 YSYEKL. A remark on this clonotype: No antigen is known for it.

The TCR originated in a woman between 50 and 59 years old in good health. The chain carries TRBV4-1 and TRBJ2-7. The sample taken for sequencing was blood T cells: a sorted CD56 or NKG2C T cell subset, CD4+ or CD8+ T cells, or bulk PBMC T cells (not recorded which). CDR3 sequence reads: CASSSLADHEQYF.